Following are 5 T cell receptor beta chains from one sample sequenced in a study of identical twins. TCRdb ran MiXCR on the 5' RACE reads and lists one entry per CDR3 protein. The table lists approximately 620,000 distinct CDR3 sequences, 8.6% of them singletons. The same data also went into a second study, on yellow fever vaccine responses in identical twins.

The sequenced sample was PBMCs. The source of these receptors is a woman between 18 and 29 years old in good health.

There are many counts of this clonotype. CDR3 nucleotides: TGTGCCAGCAGCCCGAGGACAGGGTTCGAGACCCAGTACTTC. The encoded protein is CASSPRTGFETQYF. V gene TRBV7-2 combines with J gene TRBJ2-5; TRBD1 agrees at 8 bases. Germline V CDR1 and CDR2: SGHTA, FQGNSA. The V segment lost 5 bases and the J segment 5 bases; nucleotides outside the gene matches: 7. This CDR3 comprises 14 residues.

This clonotype was picked up a small number of times. This chain links TRBV27 with TRBJ2-7; 7 nucleotides line up with TRBD2. Per the germline V gene, CDR1 is MNHEY and CDR2 is SMNVEV (reference sequence). Unmatched junction bases numbered 12, after V lost 5 bases and J lost 5 bases. The CDR3 is 15 residues long. This CDR3 reads CASSGGVWGTDEQYF. DNA for the CDR3: TGTGCCAGCAGTGGGGGGGTATGGGGAACGGACGAGCAGTACTTC.

CDR3: CAWSVREDTEAFF. The CDR3 bases are TGTGCCTGGAGTGTTAGGGAGGACACTGAAGCTTTCTTT. This chain uses TRBV30 with TRBJ1-1; D gene uncertain. Per the germline V gene, CDR1 is GTSNPN and CDR2 is SVGIG (reference sequence). The CDR3 consists of 13 residues. With 0 bases removed from V and 3 bases from J, the gap between germline ends came to 8 bases.

Only a few counts were recorded for this clonotype. Sequence at one end of the junction differs from germline and may be a read error. The chain combines TRBV20-1 with TRBJ2-7, with TRBD2 matching 12 bases. This CDR3 spans 16 amino acids. CDR1 DFQATT and CDR2 SNEGSKA come from the germline V gene (reference sequence). The CDR3 coding sequence is TGCTGTGCCATCAACCCGACTAGCGGGAGTCCCTACGAGCAGTACTTC. Its protein is CCAINPTSGSPYEQYF.

The chain is built from TRBV7-2 and TRBJ2-2; 11 bases agree with TRBD2. Trimming at V came to 8 bases and at J to 2 bases, leaving 7 bases not matched to a gene. The CDR3 runs to 16 residues. The germline V gene has CDR1 SGHTA and CDR2 FQGNSA. The DNA for the CDR3 is TGTGCCAGCCATAATAGCGGGAGGGTTAACACCGGGGAGCTGTTTTTT. Its protein is CASHNSGRVNTGELFF.